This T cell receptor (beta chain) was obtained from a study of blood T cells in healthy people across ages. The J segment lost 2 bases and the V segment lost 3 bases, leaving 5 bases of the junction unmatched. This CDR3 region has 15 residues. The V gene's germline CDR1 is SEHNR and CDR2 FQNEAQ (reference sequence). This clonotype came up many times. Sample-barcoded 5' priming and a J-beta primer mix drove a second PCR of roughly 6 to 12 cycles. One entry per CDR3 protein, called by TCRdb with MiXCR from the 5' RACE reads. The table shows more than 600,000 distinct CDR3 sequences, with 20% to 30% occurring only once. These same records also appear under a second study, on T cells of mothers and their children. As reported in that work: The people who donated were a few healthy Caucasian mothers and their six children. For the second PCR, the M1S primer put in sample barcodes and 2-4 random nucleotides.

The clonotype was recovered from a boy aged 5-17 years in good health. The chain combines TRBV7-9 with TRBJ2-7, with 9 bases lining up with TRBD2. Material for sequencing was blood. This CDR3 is CASSFSSGGTYEQYF. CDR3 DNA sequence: TGTGCCAGCAGCTTCAGTAGCGGGGGCACCTACGAGCAGTACTTC.